This T cell receptor beta chain was sequenced for a study of blood T cell repertoires in COVID-19. In the source study's methods: Using reference gene primer amplification, nucleated cell counts were estimated. Method: immunoSEQ multiplex PCR; TCRdb's copy keeps in-frame clones and lacks some. Clone size and V and J calls were adopted from that table, with D and trimming inferred from the DNA. Found here are roughly 400,000 clones, 80% to 90% of them singletons; the top ten hold about a tenth. The CDR3 totals 15 residues. Germline-derived CDR1 and CDR2 are KGHSH and LQKENI. The V gene end was trimmed by 2 bases and the J gene end by 5 bases; junction bases not matched to a gene: 6.

The receptor comes from a woman in her forties or fifties who had recovered from COVID-19. V and J are TRBV18 and TRBJ1-2, with 9 bases that match TRBD1. Sample: PBMCs or T cells enriched from blood (not recorded which). CDR3: CASSPTTGGGYGYTF. CDR3 nucleotides: TGTGCCAGCTCACCAACGACAGGGGGTGGATATGGCTACACCTTC.